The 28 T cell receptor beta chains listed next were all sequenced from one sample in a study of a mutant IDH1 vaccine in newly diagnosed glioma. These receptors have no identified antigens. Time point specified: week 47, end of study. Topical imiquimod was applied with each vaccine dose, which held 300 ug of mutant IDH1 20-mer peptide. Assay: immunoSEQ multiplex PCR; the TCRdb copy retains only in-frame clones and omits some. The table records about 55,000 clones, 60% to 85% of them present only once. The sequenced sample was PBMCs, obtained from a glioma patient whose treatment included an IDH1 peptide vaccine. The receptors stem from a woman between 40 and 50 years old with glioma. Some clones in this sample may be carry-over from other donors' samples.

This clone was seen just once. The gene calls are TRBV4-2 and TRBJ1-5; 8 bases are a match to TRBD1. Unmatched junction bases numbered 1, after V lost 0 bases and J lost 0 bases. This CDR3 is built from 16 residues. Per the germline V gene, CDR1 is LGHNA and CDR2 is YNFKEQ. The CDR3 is CASSQEQGDSNQPQHF. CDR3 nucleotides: TGTGCCAGCAGCCAAGAACAGGGGGATAGCAATCAGCCCCAGCATTTT.

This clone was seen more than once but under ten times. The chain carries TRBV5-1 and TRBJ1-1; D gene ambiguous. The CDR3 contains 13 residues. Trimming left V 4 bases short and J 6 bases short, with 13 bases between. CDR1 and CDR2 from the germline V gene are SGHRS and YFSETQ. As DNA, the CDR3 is TGCGCCAGCAGCCAGAAGGGTCCCGCTGAAGCTTTCTTT. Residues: CASSQKGPAEAFF.

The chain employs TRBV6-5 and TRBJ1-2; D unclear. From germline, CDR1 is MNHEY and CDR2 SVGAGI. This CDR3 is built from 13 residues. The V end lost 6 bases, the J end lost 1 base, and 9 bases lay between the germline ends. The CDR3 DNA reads TGTGCCAGCAGCTTGACGGTTAACTATGGCTACACCTTC. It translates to CASSLTVNYGYTF.

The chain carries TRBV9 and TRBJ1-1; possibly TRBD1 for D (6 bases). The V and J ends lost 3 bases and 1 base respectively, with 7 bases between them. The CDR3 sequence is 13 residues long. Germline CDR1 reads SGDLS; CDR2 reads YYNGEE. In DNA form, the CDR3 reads TGTGCCAGCAGCGAGACAGGGAACACTGAAGCTTTCTTT. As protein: CASSETGNTEAFF.

In nucleotides, the CDR3 is TGTGCCAGCAGCTCTTTTGGGGGCGCCGAGACCCAGTACTTC. Translation gives CASSSFGGAETQYF. The chain uses TRBV13 and TRBJ2-5; weak D call: TRBD1 (6 bases). V was cut by 4 bases and J by 5 bases, with 14 bases left in between. The CDR3 consists of 14 residues. Germline V CDR1 and CDR2: PRHDT, FYEKMQ (reference sequence).

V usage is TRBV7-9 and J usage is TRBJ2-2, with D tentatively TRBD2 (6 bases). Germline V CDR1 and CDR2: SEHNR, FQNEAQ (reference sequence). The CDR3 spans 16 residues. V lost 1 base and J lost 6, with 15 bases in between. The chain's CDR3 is CASSLVPGLYAGELFF. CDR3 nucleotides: TGTGCCAGCAGCTTAGTTCCGGGACTCTACGCCGGGGAGCTGTTTTTT.

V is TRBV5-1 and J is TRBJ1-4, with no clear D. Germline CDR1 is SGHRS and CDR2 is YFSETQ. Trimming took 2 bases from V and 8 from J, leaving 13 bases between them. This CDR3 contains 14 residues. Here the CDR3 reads CASSLGGNYEKLFF. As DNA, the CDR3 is TGCGCCAGCAGCTTAGGAGGTAACTACGAAAAACTGTTTTTT.

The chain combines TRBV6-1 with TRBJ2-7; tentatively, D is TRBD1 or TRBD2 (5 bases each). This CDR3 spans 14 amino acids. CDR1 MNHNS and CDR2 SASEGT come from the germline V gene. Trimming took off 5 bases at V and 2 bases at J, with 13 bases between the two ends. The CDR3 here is CASSQGTAPYEQYF. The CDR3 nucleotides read TGTGCCAGCAGTCAAGGGACCGCCCCCTACGAGCAGTACTTC.

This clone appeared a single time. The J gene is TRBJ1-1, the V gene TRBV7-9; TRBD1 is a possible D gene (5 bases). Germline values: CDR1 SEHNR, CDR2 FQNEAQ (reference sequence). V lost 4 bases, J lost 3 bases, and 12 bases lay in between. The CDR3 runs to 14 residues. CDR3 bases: TGTGCCAGCAGCTCCCGCCGACAGTACACTGAAGCTTTCTTT. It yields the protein CASSSRRQYTEAFF. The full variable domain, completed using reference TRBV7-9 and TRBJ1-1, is DTGVSQNPRHKITKRGQNVTFRCDPISEHNRLYWYRQTLGQGPEFLTYFQNEAQLEKSRLLSDRFSAERPKGSFSTLEIQRTEQGDSAMYLCASSSRRQYTEAFFGQGTRLTVV.

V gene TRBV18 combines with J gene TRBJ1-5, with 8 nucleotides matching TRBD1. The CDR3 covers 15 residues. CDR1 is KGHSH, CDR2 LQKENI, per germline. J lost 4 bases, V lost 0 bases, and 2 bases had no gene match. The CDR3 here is CASSPPGQVNQPQHF. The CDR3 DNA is TGTGCCAGCTCACCACCGGGACAGGTTAATCAGCCCCAGCATTTT.

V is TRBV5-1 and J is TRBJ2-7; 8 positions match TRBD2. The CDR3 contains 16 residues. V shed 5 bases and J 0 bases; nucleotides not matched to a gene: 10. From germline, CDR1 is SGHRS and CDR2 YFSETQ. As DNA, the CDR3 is TGCGCCAGCAGAGATGCCCCGGGACTAGGCTCCTACGAGCAGTACTTC. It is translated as CASRDAPGLGSYEQYF.

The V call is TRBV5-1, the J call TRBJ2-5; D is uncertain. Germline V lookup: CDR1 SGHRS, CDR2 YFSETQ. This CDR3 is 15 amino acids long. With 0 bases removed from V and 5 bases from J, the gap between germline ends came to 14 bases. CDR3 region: CASSLGAHFIETQYF. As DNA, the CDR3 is TGCGCCAGCAGCTTGGGGGCCCACTTTATCGAGACCCAGTACTTC.

This CDR3 reads CASSHLQGNGGIEQYF. CDR3 sequence (DNA): TGCGCCAGCAGCCACCTCCAAGGGAACGGGGGGATCGAGCAGTACTTC. The rearrangement joins TRBV4-3 to TRBJ2-7; 7 bases map to TRBD2. V was clipped by 3 bases and J by 6 bases; unmatched bases: 14. Germline CDR1 is LGHNA and CDR2 is YSLEER. The CDR3 contains 16 residues.

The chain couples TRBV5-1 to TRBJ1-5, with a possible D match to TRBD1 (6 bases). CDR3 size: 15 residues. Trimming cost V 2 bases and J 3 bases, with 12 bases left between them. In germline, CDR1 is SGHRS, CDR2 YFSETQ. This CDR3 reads CASSLGGTTNQPQHF. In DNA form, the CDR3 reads TGCGCCAGCAGCTTAGGAGGGACAACCAATCAGCCCCAGCATTTT.

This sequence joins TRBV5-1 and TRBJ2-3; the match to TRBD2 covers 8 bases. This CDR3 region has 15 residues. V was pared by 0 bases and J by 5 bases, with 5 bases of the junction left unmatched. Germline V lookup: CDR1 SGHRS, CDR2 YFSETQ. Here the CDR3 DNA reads TGCGCCAGCAGCTTGGTACGGGGGGGTAAAGATACGCAGTATTTT. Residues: CASSLVRGGKDTQYF. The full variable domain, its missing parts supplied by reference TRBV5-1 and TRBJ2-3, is KAGVTQTPRYLIKTRGQQVTLSCSPISGHRSVSWYQQTPGQGLQFLFEYFSETQRNKGNFPGRFSGRQFSNSRSEMNVSTLELGDSALYLCASSLVRGGKDTQYFGPGTRLTVL.

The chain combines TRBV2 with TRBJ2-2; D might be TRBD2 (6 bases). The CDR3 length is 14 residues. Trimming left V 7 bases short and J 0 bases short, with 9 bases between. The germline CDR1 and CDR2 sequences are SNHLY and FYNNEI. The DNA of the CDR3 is TGTGCCAGCATGCGGGAAACGAACACCGGGGAGCTGTTTTTT. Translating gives CASMRETNTGELFF.

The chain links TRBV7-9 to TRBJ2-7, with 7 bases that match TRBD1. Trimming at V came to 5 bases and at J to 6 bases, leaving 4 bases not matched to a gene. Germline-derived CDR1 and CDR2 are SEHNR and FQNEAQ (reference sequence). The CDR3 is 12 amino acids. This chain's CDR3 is CASSVTGPEQYF. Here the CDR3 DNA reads TGTGCCAGCAGCGTGACAGGGCCCGAGCAGTACTTC. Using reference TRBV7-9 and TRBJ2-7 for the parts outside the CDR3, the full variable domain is DTGVSQNPRHKITKRGQNVTFRCDPISEHNRLYWYRQTLGQGPEFLTYFQNEAQLEKSRLLSDRFSAERPKGSFSTLEIQRTEQGDSAMYLCASSVTGPEQYFGPGTRLTVT.

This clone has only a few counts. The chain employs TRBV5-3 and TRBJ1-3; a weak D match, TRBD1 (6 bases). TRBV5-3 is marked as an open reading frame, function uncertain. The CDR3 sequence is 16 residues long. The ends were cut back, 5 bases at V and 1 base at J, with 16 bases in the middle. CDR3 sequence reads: CARSDNRAPSGNTIYF. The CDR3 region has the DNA TGTGCCAGAAGTGATAACAGGGCCCCATCTGGAAACACCATATATTTT.

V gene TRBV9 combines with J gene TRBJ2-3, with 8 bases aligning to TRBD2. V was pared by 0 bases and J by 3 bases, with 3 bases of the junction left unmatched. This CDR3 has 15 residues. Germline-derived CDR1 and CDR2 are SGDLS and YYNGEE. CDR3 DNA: TGTGCCAGCAGCGTAGTAGCGGGGCGGACAGATACGCAGTATTTT. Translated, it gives CASSVVAGRTDTQYF.

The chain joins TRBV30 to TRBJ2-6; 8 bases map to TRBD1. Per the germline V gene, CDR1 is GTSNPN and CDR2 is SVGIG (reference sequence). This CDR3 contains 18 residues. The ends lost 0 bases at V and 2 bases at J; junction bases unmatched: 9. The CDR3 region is CAWSVQGAFSPGANVLTF. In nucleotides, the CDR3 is TGTGCCTGGAGTGTGCAGGGGGCATTTAGTCCTGGGGCCAACGTCCTGACTTTC. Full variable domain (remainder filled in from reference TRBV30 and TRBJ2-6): SQTIHQWPATLVQPVGSPLSLECTVEGTSNPNLYWYRQAAGRGLQLLFYSVGIGQISSEVPQNLSASRPQDRQFILSSKKLLLSDSGFYLCAWSVQGAFSPGANVLTFGAGSRLTVL.

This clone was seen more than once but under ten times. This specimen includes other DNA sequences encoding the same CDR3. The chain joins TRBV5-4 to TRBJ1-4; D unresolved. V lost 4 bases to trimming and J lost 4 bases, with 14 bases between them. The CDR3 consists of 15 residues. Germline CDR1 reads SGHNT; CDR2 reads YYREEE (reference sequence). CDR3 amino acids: CASSTSGSINEKLFF. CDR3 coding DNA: TGTGCCAGCAGCACCTCGGGATCAATTAATGAAAAACTGTTTTTT.

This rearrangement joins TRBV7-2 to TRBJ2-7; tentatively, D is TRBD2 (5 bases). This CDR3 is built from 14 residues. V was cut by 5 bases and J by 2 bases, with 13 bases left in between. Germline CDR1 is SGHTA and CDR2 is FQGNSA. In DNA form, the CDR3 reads TGTGCCAGCAGCCCCCGGACTTCTACCTACGAGCAGTACTTC. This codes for CASSPRTSTYEQYF.

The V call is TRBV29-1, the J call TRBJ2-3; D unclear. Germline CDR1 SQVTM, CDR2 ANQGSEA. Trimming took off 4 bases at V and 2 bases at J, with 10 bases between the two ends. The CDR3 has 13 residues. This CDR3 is CSVAGVFTDTQYF. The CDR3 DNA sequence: TGCAGCGTTGCTGGGGTGTTCACAGATACGCAGTATTTT.

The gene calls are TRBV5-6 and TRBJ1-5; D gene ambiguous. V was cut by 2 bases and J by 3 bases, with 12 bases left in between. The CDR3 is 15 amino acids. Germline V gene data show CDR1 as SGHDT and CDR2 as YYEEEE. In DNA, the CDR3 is TGTGCCAGCAGCTTAGGGATCGGACTCAATCAGCCCCAGCATTTT. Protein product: CASSLGIGLNQPQHF.

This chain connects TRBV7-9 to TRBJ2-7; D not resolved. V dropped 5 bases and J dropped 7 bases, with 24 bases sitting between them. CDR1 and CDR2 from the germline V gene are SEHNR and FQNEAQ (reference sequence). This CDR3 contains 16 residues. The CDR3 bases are TGTGCCAGCAGCCTTTTCCTTCGGATGGCTCCGATGGAGCAGTACTTC. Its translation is CASSLFLRMAPMEQYF.

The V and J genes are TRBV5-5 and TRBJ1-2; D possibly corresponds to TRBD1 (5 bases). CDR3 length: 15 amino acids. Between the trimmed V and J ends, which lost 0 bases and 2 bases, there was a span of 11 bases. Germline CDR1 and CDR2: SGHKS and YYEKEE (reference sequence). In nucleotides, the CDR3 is TGTGCCAGCAGCTTGGACGGCCAGGGAAACTATGGCTACACCTTC. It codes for CASSLDGQGNYGYTF.

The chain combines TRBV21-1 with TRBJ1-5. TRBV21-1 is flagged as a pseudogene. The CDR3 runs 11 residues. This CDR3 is CASRRCQPQHF. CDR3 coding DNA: TGTGCCAGCAGACGGTGCCAGCCCCAGCATTTT.

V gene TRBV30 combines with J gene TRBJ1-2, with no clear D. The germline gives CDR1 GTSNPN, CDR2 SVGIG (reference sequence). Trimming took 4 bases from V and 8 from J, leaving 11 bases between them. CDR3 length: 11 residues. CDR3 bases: TGTGCCTGGATGATGGGGAAGGGCTACACCTTC. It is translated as CAWMMGKGYTF. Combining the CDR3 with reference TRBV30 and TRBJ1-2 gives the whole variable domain SQTIHQWPATLVQPVGSPLSLECTVEGTSNPNLYWYRQAAGRGLQLLFYSVGIGQISSEVPQNLSASRPQDRQFILSSKKLLLSDSGFYLCAWMMGKGYTFGSGTRLTVV.